These 23 T cell receptor beta chains share one sample of origin, sequenced in a study of blood T cell repertoires in COVID-19. The protocol was immunoSEQ multiplex PCR, while the TCRdb copy is restricted to in-frame clones and leaves out a portion. The profile shows 140,000 to 150,000 clones, 78% of them singletons. Specimen: PBMCs or T cells enriched from blood (not recorded which). The receptors here all came from a woman in her fifties or sixties who had recovered from COVID-19.

The table lists this clone with a count of one. V usage is TRBV5-1 and J usage is TRBJ1-3; perhaps TRBD1 as D (6 bases). V lost 3 bases and J 0 bases, leaving 10 bases between the germline ends. CDR3 length: 15 residues. CDR1 is SGHRS and CDR2 is YFSETQ in the germline V gene. The DNA of the CDR3 is TGCGCCAGCAGCTCTCAGGGGAGCTCTGGAAACACCATATATTTT. Encoded protein: CASSSQGSSGNTIYF.

This chain links TRBV5-1 with TRBJ2-5; 8 positions agree with TRBD2. Per germline, CDR1 SGHRS and CDR2 YFSETQ. With V trimmed by 2 bases and J by 3 bases, 9 bases remained unmatched. CDR3 length: 16 amino acids. The CDR3 here is CASSFGLRAGEETQYF. Written as DNA, the CDR3 is TGCGCCAGCAGCTTCGGGCTGAGAGCGGGAGAAGAGACCCAGTACTTC.

The V and J genes are TRBV6-5 and TRBJ1-1, with D unresolved. The germline V and J ends were trimmed by 7 bases and 3 bases, with 12 bases remaining between them. This CDR3 has 13 amino acids. Germline CDR1 MNHEY, CDR2 SVGAGI. The CDR3 bases are TGTGCCAGCACAGATCCCCTGGACACTGAAGCTTTCTTT. Residues: CASTDPLDTEAFF.

This chain uses TRBV25-1 with TRBJ2-7, with a possible D match to TRBD1 (6 bases). Germline assignment: CDR1 MGHDK and CDR2 SYGVNS. The V end lost 1 base, the J end lost 0 bases, and 13 bases lay between the germline ends. The CDR3 loop spans 16 amino acids. The CDR3 DNA follows: TGTGCCAGCAGTGAATCCTTGAGGGGGTACTCCTACGAGCAGTACTTC. It specifies CASSESLRGYSYEQYF.

V gene TRBV5-1 combines with J gene TRBJ1-1, with 7 bases lining up with TRBD1. Germline CDR1 is SGHRS and CDR2 is YFSETQ. The V gene end was trimmed by 4 bases and the J gene end by 3 bases; junction bases not matched to a gene: 6. CDR3 length: 14 residues. In DNA form, the CDR3 reads TGCGCCAGCAGCACGGGACAGCTCGACACTGAAGCTTTCTTT. Translation gives CASSTGQLDTEAFF.

This chain links TRBV30 with TRBJ2-2; D not certain. The germline gives CDR1 GTSNPN, CDR2 SVGIG (reference sequence). The CDR3 runs to 12 residues. The V end was cut by 4 bases, the J end by 1 base, with 4 bases between. For the CDR3, the DNA is TGTGCCTGGATCTGGAACACCGGGGAGCTGTTTTTT. Protein sequence: CAWIWNTGELFF.

The count of this clone is one. This may arise from a read error, as a much more abundant clone is one base away. The rearrangement links TRBV7-8 to TRBJ1-2; D might be TRBD1 (6 bases). Germline loops: CDR1 SGHVS, CDR2 FQNEAQ. The V end was cut by 1 base, the J end by 4 bases, with 7 bases between. This CDR3 is built from 13 residues. The CDR3 region has the DNA TGTGCCAGCAGCTTAGGGACAGCCTATGGCTACACCTTC. As protein: CASSLGTAYGYTF.

The chain is built from TRBV7-9 and TRBJ2-7; 7 nucleotides match TRBD1. CDR3 length equals 12 residues. Germline V lookup: CDR1 SEHNR, CDR2 FQNEAQ (reference sequence). V was clipped by 5 bases and J by 9 bases; unmatched bases: 7. CDR3 DNA: TGTGCCAGCAGCAGACAGGGAGAACGGCAGTACGTC. Translating gives CASSRQGERQYV.

The chain links TRBV10-3 to TRBJ2-2; TRBD2 is a possible D gene (6 bases). V gave up 0 bases and J gave up 4 bases, with 18 bases separating them. Germline V gives CDR1 ENHRY, CDR2 SYGVKD. The CDR3 contains 18 residues. CDR3 amino acids: CAISESGSGRTGTGELFF. CDR3 nucleotides: TGTGCCATCAGTGAGTCTGGGAGTGGGAGGACGGGCACCGGGGAGCTGTTTTTT.

The rearrangement links TRBV7-2 to TRBJ2-1; D may be TRBD2 (6 bases). The V and J ends lost 2 bases and 1 base respectively, with 9 bases between them. The CDR3 consists of 15 residues. Germline V gene data show CDR1 as SGHTA and CDR2 as FQGNSA. CDR3 loop: CASSLNGGSYNEQFF. In DNA, the CDR3 is TGTGCCAGCAGCTTAAACGGGGGATCCTACAATGAGCAGTTCTTC.

The genes are TRBV6-5 and TRBJ2-1; 13 bases map to TRBD2. In germline, CDR1 is MNHEY, CDR2 SVGAGI. The ends lost 7 bases at V and 4 bases at J; junction bases unmatched: 4. The CDR3 covers 15 residues. CDR3 residues: CASNRLAGGYNEQFF. Written as DNA, the CDR3 is TGTGCCAGCAACCGACTAGCGGGGGGATACAATGAGCAGTTCTTC.

The V and J genes are TRBV7-2 and TRBJ1-1, with D possibly being TRBD1 (5 bases). CDR1 is SGHTA, CDR2 FQGNSA, per germline. Trimming left V 3 bases short and J 0 bases short, with 8 bases between. The CDR3 extends over 14 amino acids. DNA for the CDR3: TGTGCCAGCAGCTTTGGACATTTGAACACTGAAGCTTTCTTT. It yields the protein CASSFGHLNTEAFF.

This sequence joins TRBV30 and TRBJ1-2; D might be TRBD1 (5 bases). Looked up from germline, CDR1 is GTSNPN and CDR2 is SVGIG (reference sequence). CDR3 length: 13 residues. The V end lost 5 bases, the J end lost 3 bases, and 13 bases lay between the germline ends. The CDR3 region is CAWDPQGDYGYTF. The CDR3 coding sequence is TGTGCCTGGGACCCCCAAGGGGACTATGGCTACACCTTC. The full variable domain, its missing parts supplied by reference TRBV30 and TRBJ1-2, is SQTIHQWPATLVQPVGSPLSLECTVEGTSNPNLYWYRQAAGRGLQLLFYSVGIGQISSEVPQNLSASRPQDRQFILSSKKLLLSDSGFYLCAWDPQGDYGYTFGSGTRLTVV.

In its sample, this clone was seen a few times. This sample also contains other DNA sequences that code for the same CDR3. The chain employs TRBV7-9 and TRBJ2-1; 7 bases are a match to TRBD2. V lost 5 bases and J lost 0; bases outside the gene matches: 7. The CDR3 has 16 amino acids. CDR1 and CDR2 from the germline V gene are SEHNR and FQNEAQ (reference sequence). Here the CDR3 DNA reads TGTGCCAGCAGCCTCTCATTAGCGGGCTCCTACAATGAGCAGTTCTTC. The encoded protein is CASSLSLAGSYNEQFF.

This rearrangement joins TRBV19 to TRBJ1-6; D is ambiguous. Trimming pared 8 bases from V and 8 bases from J, leaving 16 bases between. CDR1 is LNHDA and CDR2 is SQIVND in the germline V gene (reference sequence). This CDR3 has 14 residues. In DNA, the CDR3 is TGTGCCAGTGGACGGACTCCTTCTGATTCACCCCTCCACTTT. It translates to CASGRTPSDSPLHF.

This clone was counted a few times. The genes are TRBV7-8 and TRBJ2-1, with TRBD2 identical over 8 bases. J gave up 4 bases and V 5 bases, and 13 bases lay outside the gene matches. CDR3 length equals 17 residues. Germline CDR1 reads SGHVS; CDR2 reads FQNEAQ. CDR3 sequence (DNA): TGTGCCAGCAGCCCCGCTACAGCGGGGGCGCTTTACAATGAGCAGTTCTTC. As protein: CASSPATAGALYNEQFF. The entire variable domain, with the rest obtained from reference TRBV7-8 and TRBJ2-1, is as follows: GAGVSQSPRYKVAKRGQDVALRCDPISGHVSLFWYQQALGQGPEFLTYFQNEAQLDKSGLPSDRFFAERPEGSVSTLKIQRTQQEDSAVYLCASSPATAGALYNEQFFGPGTRLTVL.

This chain links TRBV5-1 with TRBJ1-4, with a weak D call TRBD1 (5 bases). From germline, CDR1 is SGHRS and CDR2 YFSETQ. Trimming cost V 0 bases and J 3 bases, with 15 bases left between them. This CDR3 is built from 17 residues. This CDR3 is CASSLDRHEGANEKLFF. CDR3 bases: TGCGCCAGCAGCTTGGATAGGCACGAAGGGGCTAATGAAAAACTGTTTTTT.

The V and J genes are TRBV2 and TRBJ2-2; a possible D gene is TRBD1 (5 bases). V shed 0 bases and J shed 4 bases, with 12 bases lying between them. Germline V gene lookup returns CDR1 SNHLY and CDR2 FYNNEI. The CDR3 extends over 16 amino acids. The CDR3: CASSEAGQSSTGELFF. CDR3 sequence (DNA): TGTGCCAGCAGTGAAGCAGGACAAAGCTCCACCGGGGAGCTGTTTTTT.

This clone was detected a few times. This chain joins TRBV19 and TRBJ1-5, with TRBD1 matching over 9 bases. Germline V gene data show CDR1 as LNHDA and CDR2 as SQIVND (reference sequence). V lost 6 bases to trimming and J lost 3 bases; unmatched junction nucleotides: 6. The CDR3 runs 15 residues. The CDR3 DNA follows: TGTGCCAGTAGCCTGGGACAGGGTTACAATCAGCCCCAGCATTTT. Translation: CASSLGQGYNQPQHF.

The rearrangement uses TRBV21-1 and TRBJ1-5; the table calls TRBD1, which could not be checked here. TRBV21-1 is annotated as a pseudogene. The CDR3 is 18 residues long. CDR3 in amino acids: CASSKEKGHRETNQPQHF. CDR3 in DNA: TGTGCCAGCAGCAAAGAGAAAGGACACAGGGAGACCAATCAGCCCCAGCATTTT.

The chain is built from TRBV2 and TRBJ2-7; D is perhaps TRBD1 (5 bases). The CDR3 length is 14 residues. Germline V gene data show CDR1 as SNHLY and CDR2 as FYNNEI. Trimming shortened V by 2 bases and J by 5 bases, and 13 bases separated the two germline ends. The CDR3 loop reads CASSERPGSHEQYF. In DNA form, the CDR3 reads TGTGCCAGCAGTGAACGTCCAGGGTCCCACGAGCAGTACTTC.

The CDR3 nucleotides are TGTGCCAGCAGTGCGGGGGGAAAAGGAGGCTACACCTTC. Translated: CASSAGGKGGYTF. The V call is TRBV6-4, the J call TRBJ1-2; D is perhaps TRBD1 (5 bases). CDR1 and CDR2 from the germline V gene are MRHNA and SNTAGT. The germline V and J ends were trimmed by 4 bases and 8 bases, with 14 bases remaining between them. The CDR3 is made up of 13 amino acids.

With respect to this clone: Within the sample, other DNA sequences also encode this same CDR3. J is TRBJ2-7 and V is TRBV4-1; a possible D gene is TRBD1 (6 bases). Germline V gives CDR1 MGHRA, CDR2 YSYEKL. The CDR3 sequence is 15 residues long. Between the trimmed V and J ends, which lost 3 bases and 1 base, there was a span of 13 bases. In DNA, the CDR3 is TGCGCCAGCAGCCAGGGGGCCGGGATTTCCTACGAGCAGTACTTC. As protein: CASSQGAGISYEQYF.